This T cell receptor beta chain is drawn from a study of T cells after yellow fever vaccination. Findings and limits, study-wide: There was a possibility that FACS-sorted repertoires contained abundant clonotypes contaminating from the bulk population.

V was shortened by 6 bases and J by 0 bases, with 12 bases between the two germline ends. The CDR3 contains 15 residues. CDR1 and CDR2 from the germline V gene are ENHRY and SYGVKD. A 5'RACE template-switching step, the method used to make TCR cDNA, added a universal primer site and UMIs. TCRdb independently ran MiXCR on the 5' RACE reads; one entry per CDR3 protein. The data hold hundreds of thousands of distinct CDR3 sequences, with around 13% observed a single time. Only a few counts were recorded for this clonotype. Its antigen is still unknown. The rearrangement uses TRBV10-3 and TRBJ1-5, with D possibly being TRBD1 (5 bases). This TCR was recovered from a man younger than 35 who received the YFV17D yellow fever vaccine. The source material was CD4+ T cells sorted from PBMCs, sampled 15 days after the yellow fever booster vaccination. This chain's CDR3 is CAISRTPNSNQPQHF. The DNA of the CDR3 is TGTGCCATCAGCCGGACACCGAATAGCAATCAGCCCCAGCATTTT.